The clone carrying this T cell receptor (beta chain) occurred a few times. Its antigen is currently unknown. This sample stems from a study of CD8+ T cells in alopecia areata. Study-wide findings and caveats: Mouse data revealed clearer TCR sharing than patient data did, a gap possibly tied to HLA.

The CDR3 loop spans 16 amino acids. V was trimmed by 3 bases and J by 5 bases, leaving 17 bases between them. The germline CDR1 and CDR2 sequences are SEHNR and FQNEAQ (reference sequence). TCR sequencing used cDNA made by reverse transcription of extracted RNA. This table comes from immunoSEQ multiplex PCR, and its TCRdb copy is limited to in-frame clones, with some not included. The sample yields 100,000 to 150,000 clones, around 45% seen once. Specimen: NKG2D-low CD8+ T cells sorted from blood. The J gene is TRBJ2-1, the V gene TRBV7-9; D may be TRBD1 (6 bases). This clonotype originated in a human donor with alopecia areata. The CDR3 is CASSFSGTLGNNEQFF. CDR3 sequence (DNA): TGTGCCAGCAGCTTCTCCGGGACACTAGGCAACAATGAGCAGTTCTTC.